This T cell receptor beta chain was identified during a study of blood T cell repertoires in COVID-19. This CDR3 has 14 amino acids. The germline V and J ends were trimmed by 4 bases and 5 bases, with 15 bases remaining between them. CDR1 and CDR2 from the germline V gene are SGDLS and YYNGEE. Original handling: Quantification of nucleated cells was approximated via reference gene primer amplification. Sequencing used immunoSEQ multiplex PCR; TCRdb keeps in-frame clones, though not all of them. The D gene and trimming were derived from the DNA, and the V and J assignments and clone size from that table. This table holds 35,000 to 40,000 clones, around 83% found once.

The chain is built from TRBV9 and TRBJ1-1; a possible D gene is TRBD1 (5 bases). The clonotype was recovered from a human donor with acute or convalescent COVID-19. The donor label of this sample is uncertain. Material for sequencing was peripheral blood. The CDR3 loop is CASSPGGGSTEAFF. CDR3 nucleotide sequence: TGTGCCAGCAGCCCCGGGGGGGGGAGTACTGAAGCTTTCTTT.